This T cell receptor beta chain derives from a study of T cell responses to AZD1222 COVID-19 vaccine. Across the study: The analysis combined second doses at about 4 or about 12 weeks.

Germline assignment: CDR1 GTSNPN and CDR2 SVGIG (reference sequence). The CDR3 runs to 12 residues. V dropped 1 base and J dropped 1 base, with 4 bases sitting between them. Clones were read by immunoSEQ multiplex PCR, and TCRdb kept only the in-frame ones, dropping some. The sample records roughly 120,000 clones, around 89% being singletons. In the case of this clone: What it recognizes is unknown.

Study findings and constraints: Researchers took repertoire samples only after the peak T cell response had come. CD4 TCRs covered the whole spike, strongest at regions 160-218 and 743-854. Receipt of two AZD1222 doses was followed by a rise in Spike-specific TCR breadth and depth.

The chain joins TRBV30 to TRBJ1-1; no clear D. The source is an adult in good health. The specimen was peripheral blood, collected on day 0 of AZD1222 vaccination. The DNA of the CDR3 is TGTGCCTGGAGTGCTAGGAACACTGAAGCTTTCTTT. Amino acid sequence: CAWSARNTEAFF.